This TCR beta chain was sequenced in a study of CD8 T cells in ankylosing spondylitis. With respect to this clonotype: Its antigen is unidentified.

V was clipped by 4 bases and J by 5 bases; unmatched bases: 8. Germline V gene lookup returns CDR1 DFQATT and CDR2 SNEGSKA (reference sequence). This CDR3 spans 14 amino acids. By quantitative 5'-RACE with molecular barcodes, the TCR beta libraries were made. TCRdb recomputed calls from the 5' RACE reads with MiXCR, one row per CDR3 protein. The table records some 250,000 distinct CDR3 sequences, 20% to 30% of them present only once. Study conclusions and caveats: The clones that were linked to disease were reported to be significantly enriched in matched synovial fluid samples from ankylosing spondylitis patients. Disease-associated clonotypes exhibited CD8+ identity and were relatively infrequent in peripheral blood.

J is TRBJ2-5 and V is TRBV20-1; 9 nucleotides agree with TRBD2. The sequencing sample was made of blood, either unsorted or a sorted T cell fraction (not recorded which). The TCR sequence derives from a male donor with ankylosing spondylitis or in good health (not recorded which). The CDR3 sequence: CSANLAGGQETQYF. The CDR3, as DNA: TGCAGTGCTAACCTGGCGGGGGGGCAGGAGACCCAGTACTTC.